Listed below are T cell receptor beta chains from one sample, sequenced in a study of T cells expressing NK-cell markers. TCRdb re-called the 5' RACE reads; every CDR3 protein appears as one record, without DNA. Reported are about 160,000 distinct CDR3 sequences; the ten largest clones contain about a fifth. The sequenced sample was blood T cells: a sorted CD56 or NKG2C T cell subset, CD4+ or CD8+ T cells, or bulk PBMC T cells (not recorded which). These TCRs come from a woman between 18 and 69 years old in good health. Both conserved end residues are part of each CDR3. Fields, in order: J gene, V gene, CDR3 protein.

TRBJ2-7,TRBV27,CASSLMGGLGEQYF
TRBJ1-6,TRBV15,CATSTRDRGKPLHF
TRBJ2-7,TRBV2,CASRGTGIYEQYF
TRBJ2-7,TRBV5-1,CASSLKQGEQYF
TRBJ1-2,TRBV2,CASSASPDRAYGYTF
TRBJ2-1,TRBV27,CASHRAAPRAVHNEQFF
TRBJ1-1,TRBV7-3,CASSLESGENTEAFF
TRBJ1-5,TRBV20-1,CSARDIGGRGINQPQHF
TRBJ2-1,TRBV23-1,CASRLLGRALYNEQFF
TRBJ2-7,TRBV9,CASSVVAQTYEQYF
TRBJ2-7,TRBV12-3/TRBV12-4,CASSLWGQNEQYF
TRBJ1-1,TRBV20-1,CSARPQGSEAFF
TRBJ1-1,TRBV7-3,CASKTGGSLWTEAFF
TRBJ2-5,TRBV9,CASSVDGRVTQYF
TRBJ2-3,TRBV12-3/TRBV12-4,CASTARGDTQYF
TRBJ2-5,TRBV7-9,CASSPLETQYF
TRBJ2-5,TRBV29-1,CSVERGVQETQYF
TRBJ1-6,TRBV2,CASSDVGTGSPLHF
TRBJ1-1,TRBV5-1,CASSLVRGRTEAFF
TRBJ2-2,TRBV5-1,CASEPTGGASRELFF
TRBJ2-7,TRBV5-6,CASSLFGDRASYEQYF
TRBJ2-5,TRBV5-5,CASSVGNTGEMETQYF
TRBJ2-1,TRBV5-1,CASSLGGSSYNEQFF
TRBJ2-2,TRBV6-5,CASSSRHRGTGELFF
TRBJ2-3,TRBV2,CASSPDKITDTQYF
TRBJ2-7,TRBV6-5,CASSYSVGTYEQYF
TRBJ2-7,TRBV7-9,CASSLARRNNVYEQYF
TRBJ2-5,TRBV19,CASSALQESETQYF
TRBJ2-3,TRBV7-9,CASSLGLRGSTDTQYF
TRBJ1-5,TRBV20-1,CSALDHRSNQPQHF
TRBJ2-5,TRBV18,CASSPGVPQETQYF
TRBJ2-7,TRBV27,CASSSSLYEQYF
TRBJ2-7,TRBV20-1,CSARSNGQGASYEQYF
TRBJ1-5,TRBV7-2,CASSRGTPNQPQHF
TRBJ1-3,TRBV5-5,CASSFSGQEPGNTIYF
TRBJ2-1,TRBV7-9,CASSLRPDNEQFF
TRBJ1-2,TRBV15,CATSREVGQLNYGYTF
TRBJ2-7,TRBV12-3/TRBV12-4,CASSLKVGSYEQYF
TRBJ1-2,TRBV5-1,CASSTDSNYGYTF
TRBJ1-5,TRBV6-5,CASSWDRDQPQHF
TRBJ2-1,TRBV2,CATSGQGPYNEQFF
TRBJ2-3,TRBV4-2,CASSQDQRGFYTDTQYF
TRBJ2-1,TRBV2,CASKSRGTSNEQFF
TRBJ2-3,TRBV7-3,CASSGPGSLAGFSTDTQYF
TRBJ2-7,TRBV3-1,CASSQGFGIYEQYF
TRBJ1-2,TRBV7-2,CASSTRAWGYTF
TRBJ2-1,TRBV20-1,CSAPGLAGGGYEQFF
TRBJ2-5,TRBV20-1,CSASSLGPPRETQYF
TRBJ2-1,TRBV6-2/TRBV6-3,CASRLLGAGSYNEQFF
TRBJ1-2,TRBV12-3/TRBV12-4,CASSRRPGQGAGGYTF
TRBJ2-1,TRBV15,CATSRDVPIVAGEADEQFF
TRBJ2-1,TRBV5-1,CASSSMDQNEQFF
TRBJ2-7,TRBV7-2,CASSLAADVAYEQYF
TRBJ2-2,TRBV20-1,CSAQGLANTGELFF
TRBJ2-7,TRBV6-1,CASSRGQGFNEQYF
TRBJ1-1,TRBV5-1,CASSLETGGQQGAFF
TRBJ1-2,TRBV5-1,CASSEQAGGGDGYTF
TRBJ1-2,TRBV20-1,CSARDVTGGTGYTF